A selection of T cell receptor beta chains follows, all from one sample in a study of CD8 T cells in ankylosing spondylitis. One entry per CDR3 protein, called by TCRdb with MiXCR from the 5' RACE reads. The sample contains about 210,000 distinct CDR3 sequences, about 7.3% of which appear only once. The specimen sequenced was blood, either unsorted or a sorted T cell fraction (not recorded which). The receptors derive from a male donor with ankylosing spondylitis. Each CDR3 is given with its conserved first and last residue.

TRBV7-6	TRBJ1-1	CASSIRGKAEAFF
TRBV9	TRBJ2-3	CASSPRLATDTQYF
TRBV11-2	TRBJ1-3	CASSLESSLGNTIYF
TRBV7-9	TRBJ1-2	CASSTSTYYGYTF
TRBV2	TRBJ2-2	CASSEGRSRELFF
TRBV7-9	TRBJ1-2	CASSLAGVYGYTF
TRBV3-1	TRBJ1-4	CASSHVTFIPNEKLFF
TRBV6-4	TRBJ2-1	CASSDSRGLAENEQFF
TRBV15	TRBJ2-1	CATSSDAGLSTRFF
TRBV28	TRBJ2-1	CASSFASNSYNEQFF
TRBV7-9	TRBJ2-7	CASAVVSYEQYF
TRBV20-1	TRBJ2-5	CSARGRVQETQYF
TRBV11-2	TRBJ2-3	CASSLPGGQYF
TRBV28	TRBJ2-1	CASSLRLAGMNEQFF
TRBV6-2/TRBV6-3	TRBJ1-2	CASSYLRQDYGYTF
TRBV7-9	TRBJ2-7	CASIPLGGGIYEQYF
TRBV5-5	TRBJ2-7	CASSLEEVWTYEQYF
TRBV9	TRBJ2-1	CASSVEGGYLNEQFF
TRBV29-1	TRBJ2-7	CSVEDRAYEQYF
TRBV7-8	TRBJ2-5	CASSDRGLETQYF
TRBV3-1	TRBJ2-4	CASSQVAASRGIQYF
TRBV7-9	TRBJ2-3	CASKGESTQYF
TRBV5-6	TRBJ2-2	CASSPTPNTGELFF
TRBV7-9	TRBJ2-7	CASSTQKSSYEQYF
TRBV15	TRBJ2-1	CATTASGSYNEQFF
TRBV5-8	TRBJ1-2	CASSFLGNGYTF
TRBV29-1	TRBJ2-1	CSVRARLAGEKDNEQFF
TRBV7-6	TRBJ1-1	CASSARTGRTEAFF